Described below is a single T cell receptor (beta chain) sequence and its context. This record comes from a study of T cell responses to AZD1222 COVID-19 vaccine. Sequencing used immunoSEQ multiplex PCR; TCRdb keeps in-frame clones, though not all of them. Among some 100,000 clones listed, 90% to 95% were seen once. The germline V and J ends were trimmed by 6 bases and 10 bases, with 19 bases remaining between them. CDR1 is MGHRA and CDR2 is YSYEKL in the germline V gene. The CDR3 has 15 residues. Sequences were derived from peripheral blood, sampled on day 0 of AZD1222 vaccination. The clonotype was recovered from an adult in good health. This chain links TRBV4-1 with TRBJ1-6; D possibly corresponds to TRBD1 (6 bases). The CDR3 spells CASRYWDKPSSPLHF. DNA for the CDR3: TGCGCCAGCAGGTACTGGGACAAGCCTAGCTCACCCCTCCACTTT.